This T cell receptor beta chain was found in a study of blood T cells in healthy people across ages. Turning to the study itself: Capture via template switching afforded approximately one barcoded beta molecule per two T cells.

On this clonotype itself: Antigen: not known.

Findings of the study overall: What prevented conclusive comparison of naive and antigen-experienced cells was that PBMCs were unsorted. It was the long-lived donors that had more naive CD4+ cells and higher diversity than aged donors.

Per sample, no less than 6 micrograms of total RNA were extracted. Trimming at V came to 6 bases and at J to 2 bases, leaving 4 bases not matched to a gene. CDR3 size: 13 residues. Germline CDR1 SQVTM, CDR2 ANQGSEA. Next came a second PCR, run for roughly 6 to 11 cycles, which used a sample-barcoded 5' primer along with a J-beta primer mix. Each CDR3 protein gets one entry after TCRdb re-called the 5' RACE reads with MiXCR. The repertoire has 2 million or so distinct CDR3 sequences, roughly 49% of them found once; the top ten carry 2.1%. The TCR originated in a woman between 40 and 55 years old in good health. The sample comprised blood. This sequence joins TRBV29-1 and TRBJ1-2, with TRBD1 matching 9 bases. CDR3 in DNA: TGCAGCGTAGCCGACAGGGGGAACTATGGCTACACCTTC. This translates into CSVADRGNYGYTF.